This T cell receptor beta chain appears in the sequencing data of a study of Graves' ophthalmopathy and Graves' hyperthyroidism. Amplified material comprised TCR beta CDR3 regions derived from RNA transcripts. HTBI primers served in a first-round RT-PCR, which a second-round multiplex PCR followed. Each CDR3 protein gets one entry after TCRdb re-called the multiplex PCR reads with MiXCR. The sample has some 380,000 distinct CDR3 sequences; approximately 15% are singletons. CDR3 length: 16 amino acids. Germline values: CDR1 SGHVS, CDR2 FQNEAQ. The V gene end was trimmed by 5 bases and the J gene end by 1 base; junction bases not matched to a gene: 8. This clonotype was found many times.

The receptor comes from a woman under 30 with stable Graves' hyperthyroidism. The V call is TRBV7-8, the J call TRBJ1-1, with 9 bases aligning to TRBD1. The sequenced material came from peripheral blood. CDR3 DNA: TGTGCCAGCAGCCAAAATCCGGGACAGGGGAACACTGAAGCTTTCTTT. Protein: CASSQNPGQGNTEAFF.